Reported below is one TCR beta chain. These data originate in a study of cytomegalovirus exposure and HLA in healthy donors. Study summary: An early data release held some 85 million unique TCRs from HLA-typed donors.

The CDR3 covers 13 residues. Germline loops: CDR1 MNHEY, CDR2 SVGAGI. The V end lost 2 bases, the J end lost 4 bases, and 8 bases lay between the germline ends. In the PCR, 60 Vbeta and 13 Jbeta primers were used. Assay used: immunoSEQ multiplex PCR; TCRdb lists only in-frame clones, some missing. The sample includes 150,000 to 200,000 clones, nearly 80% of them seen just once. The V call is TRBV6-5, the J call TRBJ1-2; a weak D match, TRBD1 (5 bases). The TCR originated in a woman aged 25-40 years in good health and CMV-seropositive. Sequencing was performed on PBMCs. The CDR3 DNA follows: TGTGCCAGCAGTTACCCAGGGTCCTATGGCTACACCTTC. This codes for CASSYPGSYGYTF.